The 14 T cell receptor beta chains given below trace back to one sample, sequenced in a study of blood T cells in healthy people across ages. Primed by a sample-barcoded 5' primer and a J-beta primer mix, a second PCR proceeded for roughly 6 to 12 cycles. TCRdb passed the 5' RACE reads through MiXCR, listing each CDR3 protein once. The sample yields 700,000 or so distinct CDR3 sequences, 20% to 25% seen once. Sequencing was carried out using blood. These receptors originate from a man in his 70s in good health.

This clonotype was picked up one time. CDR3 protein: CASSIAVQETQYF. In nucleotides, the CDR3 is TGCGCCAGCAGTATAGCGGTCCAAGAGACCCAGTACTTC. V gene TRBV4-1 combines with J gene TRBJ2-5; tentatively, D is TRBD2 (6 bases). Germline V gives CDR1 MGHRA, CDR2 YSYEKL. The germline V and J ends were trimmed by 6 bases and 1 base, with 9 bases remaining between them. The CDR3 sequence is 13 residues long.

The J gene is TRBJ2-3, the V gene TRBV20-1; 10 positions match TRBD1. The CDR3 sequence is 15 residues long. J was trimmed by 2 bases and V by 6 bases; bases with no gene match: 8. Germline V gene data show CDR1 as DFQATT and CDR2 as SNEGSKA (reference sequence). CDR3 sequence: CSALDRGPNTDTQYF. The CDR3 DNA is TGCAGTGCCTTAGACAGGGGGCCTAACACAGATACGCAGTATTTT.

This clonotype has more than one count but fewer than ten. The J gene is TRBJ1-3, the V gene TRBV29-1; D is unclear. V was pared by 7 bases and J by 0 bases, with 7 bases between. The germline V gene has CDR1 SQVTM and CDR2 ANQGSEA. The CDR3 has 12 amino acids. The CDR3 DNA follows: TGCAGCGGGGCCCTCTCTGGAAACACCATATATTTT. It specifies CSGALSGNTIYF.

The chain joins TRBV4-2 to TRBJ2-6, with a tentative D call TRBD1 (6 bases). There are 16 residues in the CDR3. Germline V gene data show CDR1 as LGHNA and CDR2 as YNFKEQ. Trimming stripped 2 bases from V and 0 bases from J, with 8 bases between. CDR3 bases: TGTGCCAGCAGCCAACTAGGGGGCTCTGGGGCCAACGTCCTGACTTTC. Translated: CASSQLGGSGANVLTF.

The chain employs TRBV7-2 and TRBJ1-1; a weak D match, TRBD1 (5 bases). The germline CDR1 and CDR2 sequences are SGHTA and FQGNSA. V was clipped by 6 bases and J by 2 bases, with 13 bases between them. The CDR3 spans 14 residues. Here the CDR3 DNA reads TGTGCCAGCAGGGGGCGTGAGGATAACACTGAAGCTTTCTTT. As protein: CASRGREDNTEAFF.

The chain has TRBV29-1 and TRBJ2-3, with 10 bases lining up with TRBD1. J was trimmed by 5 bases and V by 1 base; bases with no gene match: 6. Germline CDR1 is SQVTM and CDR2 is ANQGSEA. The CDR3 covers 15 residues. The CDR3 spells CSVEGDRGHVDTQYF. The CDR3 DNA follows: TGCAGCGTTGAAGGTGACAGGGGGCACGTAGATACGCAGTATTTT.

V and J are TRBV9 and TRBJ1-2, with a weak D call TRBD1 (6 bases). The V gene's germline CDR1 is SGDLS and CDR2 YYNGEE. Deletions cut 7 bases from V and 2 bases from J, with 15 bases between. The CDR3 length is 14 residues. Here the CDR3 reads CASQEGGNNYGYTF. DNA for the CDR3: TGTGCCAGCCAGGAAGGGGGGAACAACTATGGCTACACCTTC.

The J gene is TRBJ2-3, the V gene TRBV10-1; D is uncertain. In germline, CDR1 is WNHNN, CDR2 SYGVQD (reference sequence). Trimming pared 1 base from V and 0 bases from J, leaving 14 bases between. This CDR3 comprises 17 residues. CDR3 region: CASSEWGLTTSTDTQYF. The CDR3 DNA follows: TGCGCCAGCAGTGAGTGGGGATTAACTACCAGCACAGATACGCAGTATTTT.

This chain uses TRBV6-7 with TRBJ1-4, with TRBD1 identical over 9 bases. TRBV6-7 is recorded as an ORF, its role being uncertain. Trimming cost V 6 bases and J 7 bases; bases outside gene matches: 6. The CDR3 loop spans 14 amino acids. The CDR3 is CASSYGTGPEKLFF. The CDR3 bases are TGTGCCAGCAGCTACGGGACAGGGCCTGAAAAACTGTTTTTT.

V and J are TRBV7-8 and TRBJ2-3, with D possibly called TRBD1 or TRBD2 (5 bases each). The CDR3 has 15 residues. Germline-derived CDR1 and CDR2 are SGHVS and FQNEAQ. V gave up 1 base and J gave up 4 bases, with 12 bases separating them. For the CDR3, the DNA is TGTGCCAGCAGCTTAGTCAATCGGGGCGCAGATACGCAGTATTTT. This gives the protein CASSLVNRGADTQYF.

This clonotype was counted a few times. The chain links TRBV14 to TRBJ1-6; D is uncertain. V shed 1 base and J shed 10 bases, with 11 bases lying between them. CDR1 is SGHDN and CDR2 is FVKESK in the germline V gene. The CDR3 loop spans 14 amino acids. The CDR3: CASSQVVGNSPLHF. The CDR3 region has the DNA TGTGCCAGCAGCCAAGTGGTCGGAAACTCACCCCTCCACTTT. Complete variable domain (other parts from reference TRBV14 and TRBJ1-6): EAGVTQFPSHSVIEKGQTVTLRCDPISGHDNLYWYRRVMGKEIKFLLHFVKESKQDESGMPNNRFLAERTGGTYSTLKVQPAELEDSGVYFCASSQVVGNSPLHFGNGTRLTVT.

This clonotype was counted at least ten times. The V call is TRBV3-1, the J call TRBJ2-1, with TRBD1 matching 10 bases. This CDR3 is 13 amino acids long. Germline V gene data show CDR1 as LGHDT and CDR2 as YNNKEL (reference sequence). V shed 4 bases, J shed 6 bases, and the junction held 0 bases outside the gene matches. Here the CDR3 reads CASSRQGANEQFF. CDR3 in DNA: TGTGCCAGCAGCCGACAGGGGGCCAATGAGCAGTTCTTC.

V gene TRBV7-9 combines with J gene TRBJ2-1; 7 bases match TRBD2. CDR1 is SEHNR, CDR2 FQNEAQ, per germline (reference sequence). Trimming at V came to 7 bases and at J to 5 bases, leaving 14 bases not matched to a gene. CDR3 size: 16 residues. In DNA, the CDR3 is TGTGCCAGCATTGCCAGTTGGCTAGCGGAGAACAATGAGCAGTTCTTC. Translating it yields CASIASWLAENNEQFF. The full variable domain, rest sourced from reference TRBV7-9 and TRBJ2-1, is DTGVSQNPRHKITKRGQNVTFRCDPISEHNRLYWYRQTLGQGPEFLTYFQNEAQLEKSRLLSDRFSAERPKGSFSTLEIQRTEQGDSAMYLCASIASWLAENNEQFFGPGTRLTVL.

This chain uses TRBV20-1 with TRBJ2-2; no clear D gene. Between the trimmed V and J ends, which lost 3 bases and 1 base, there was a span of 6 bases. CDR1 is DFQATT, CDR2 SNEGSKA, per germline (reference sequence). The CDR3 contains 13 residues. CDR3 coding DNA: TGCAGTGCTAGTAGACAGAACACCGGGGAGCTGTTTTTT. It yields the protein CSASRQNTGELFF.